Listed below are T cell receptor beta chains from one sample, sequenced in a study of T cells in Graves' hyperthyroidism and ophthalmopathy. One entry per CDR3 protein results from TCRdb running MiXCR on the multiplex PCR reads. The sample comprises about 640,000 distinct CDR3 sequences, less than 25% of which are singletons, and 30% to 40% rests with the top ten. Sequencing input: blood. These receptors came from a young man with Graves' ophthalmopathy. Each CDR3 is given with its conserved first and last residue. Each record gives: V gene, J gene, D gene, CDR3 protein. The D gene is left open where the match is weak.

v_gene: TRBV5-1
j_gene: TRBJ2-3
d_gene: -
CDR3aa: CASSLAGNTQYF

v_gene: TRBV5-1
j_gene: TRBJ1-5
d_gene: -
CDR3aa: CASSLVQTSNQPQHF

v_gene: TRBV15
j_gene: TRBJ2-3
d_gene: -
CDR3aa: CATSRLQGSTQYF

v_gene: TRBV3-1
j_gene: TRBJ1-1
d_gene: -
CDR3aa: CASSPPGLASEVAFF

v_gene: TRBV11-1
j_gene: TRBJ2-5
d_gene: -
CDR3aa: CASSLSRQPAYF

v_gene: TRBV5-4
j_gene: TRBJ2-4
d_gene: TRBD2
CDR3aa: CASSSIAGEGIQYF

v_gene: TRBV20-1
j_gene: TRBJ2-5
d_gene: -
CDR3aa: CSARELLATPQETQYF

v_gene: TRBV12-3/TRBV12-4
j_gene: TRBJ1-1
d_gene: -
CDR3aa: CASSYQGSTEAFF

v_gene: TRBV2
j_gene: TRBJ2-5
d_gene: TRBD2
CDR3aa: CASSEGLAGAMETQYF

v_gene: TRBV4-1
j_gene: TRBJ1-1
d_gene: -
CDR3aa: CASSQDTGLEAFF

v_gene: TRBV28
j_gene: TRBJ1-4
d_gene: TRBD1
CDR3aa: CASTTGTGLNEKLFF

v_gene: TRBV11-2
j_gene: TRBJ2-7
d_gene: -
CDR3aa: CASSKSGVAYEQYF

v_gene: TRBV20-1
j_gene: TRBJ2-3
d_gene: TRBD2
CDR3aa: CSASRLAGTDTQYF

v_gene: TRBV29-1
j_gene: TRBJ2-7
d_gene: -
CDR3aa: CSVESRREQYF

v_gene: TRBV5-1
j_gene: TRBJ1-1
d_gene: TRBD1
CDR3aa: CASSTGQGGAAFF

v_gene: TRBV3-1
j_gene: TRBJ2-7
d_gene: -
CDR3aa: CASSQSGEQYF

v_gene: TRBV6-1
j_gene: TRBJ2-5
d_gene: -
CDR3aa: CASSYTGSRQETQYF

v_gene: TRBV11-2
j_gene: TRBJ2-5
d_gene: TRBD2
CDR3aa: CASSPPGLGQETQYF

v_gene: TRBV6-2/TRBV6-3
j_gene: TRBJ2-2
d_gene: TRBD1
CDR3aa: CASSYNAGSRDRDTGELFF

v_gene: TRBV15
j_gene: TRBJ2-5
d_gene: TRBD1
CDR3aa: CATSRDGRRGTGEETQYF

v_gene: TRBV28
j_gene: TRBJ2-7
d_gene: TRBD2
CDR3aa: CASRSAGGQIREQYF

v_gene: TRBV5-8
j_gene: TRBJ1-1
d_gene: -
CDR3aa: CASSLLGSRTEAFF

v_gene: TRBV18
j_gene: TRBJ1-1
d_gene: TRBD1
CDR3aa: CASSPRPQGVNTEAFF

v_gene: TRBV3-1
j_gene: TRBJ2-1
d_gene: -
CDR3aa: CASSQGPDSNNEQFF

v_gene: TRBV6-2/TRBV6-3
j_gene: TRBJ1-1
d_gene: -
CDR3aa: CASSPGTSSALNAFF

v_gene: TRBV24-1
j_gene: TRBJ2-5
d_gene: -
CDR3aa: CATGEMYQETQYF

v_gene: TRBV20-1
j_gene: TRBJ1-5
d_gene: -
CDR3aa: CSAGSARTQPQHF

v_gene: TRBV20-1
j_gene: TRBJ1-5
d_gene: -
CDR3aa: CSAATAYSNQPQHF

v_gene: TRBV27
j_gene: TRBJ2-3
d_gene: -
CDR3aa: CASTPRPQGWLVDTQYF

v_gene: TRBV2
j_gene: TRBJ1-5
d_gene: TRBD1
CDR3aa: CASLQGRGNQPQHF

v_gene: TRBV10-3
j_gene: TRBJ2-1
d_gene: TRBD1
CDR3aa: CAISELWTGGLDEQFF

v_gene: TRBV28
j_gene: TRBJ2-1
d_gene: -
CDR3aa: CASSFRGNEQFF

v_gene: TRBV30
j_gene: TRBJ2-5
d_gene: -
CDR3aa: CASEADKTQYF

v_gene: TRBV29-1
j_gene: TRBJ2-1
d_gene: TRBD1
CDR3aa: CSVHDGTVYNEQFF

v_gene: TRBV27
j_gene: TRBJ1-1
d_gene: -
CDR3aa: CASSFSPGGITEAFF

v_gene: TRBV30
j_gene: TRBJ2-5
d_gene: TRBD1
CDR3aa: CALTGGAGQETQYF

v_gene: TRBV4-3
j_gene: TRBJ1-1
d_gene: TRBD1
CDR3aa: CASSQGQGAISEAFF

v_gene: TRBV6-2/TRBV6-3
j_gene: TRBJ2-5
d_gene: -
CDR3aa: CASRSSQETQYF

v_gene: TRBV30
j_gene: TRBJ2-2
d_gene: TRBD1
CDR3aa: CAWSGGPWQGETNTGELFF